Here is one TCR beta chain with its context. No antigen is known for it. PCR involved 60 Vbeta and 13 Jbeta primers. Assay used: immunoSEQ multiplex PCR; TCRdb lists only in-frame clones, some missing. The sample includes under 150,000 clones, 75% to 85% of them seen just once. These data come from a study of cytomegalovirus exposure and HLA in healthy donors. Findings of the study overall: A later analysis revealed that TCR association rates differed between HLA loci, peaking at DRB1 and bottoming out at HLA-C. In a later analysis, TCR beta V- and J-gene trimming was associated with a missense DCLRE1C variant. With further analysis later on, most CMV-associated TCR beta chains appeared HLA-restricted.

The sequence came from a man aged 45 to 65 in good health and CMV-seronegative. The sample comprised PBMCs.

CDR3 loop: CASSNALARKETQYF. In DNA form, the CDR3 reads TGTGCCAGCAGCAATGCACTAGCCCGGAAAGAGACCCAGTACTTC. V is TRBV5-8 and J is TRBJ2-5; the D gene is possibly TRBD2 (6 bases). The V and J ends lost 4 bases and 3 bases respectively, with 16 bases between them. This CDR3 comprises 15 residues. Germline V gene lookup returns CDR1 SGHTS and CDR2 YDEGEE.